The 23 T cell receptor beta chains reported below all come from one sample, sequenced in a study of early T cells in non-severe SARS-CoV-2 infection. Via MiXCR, TCRdb re-called the 5' RACE reads, giving one row per CDR3 protein. The sample has approximately 90,000 distinct CDR3 sequences, roughly 12% seen once. Sample: whole blood, taken at baseline. These receptors came from an adult who was a healthcare worker with PCR-confirmed SARS-CoV-2 infection or an uninfected control (not recorded which).

The V call is TRBV29-1, the J call TRBJ1-1; the D is unclear. Trimming left V 7 bases short and J 4 bases short, with 16 bases between. Germline V gene lookup returns CDR1 SQVTM and CDR2 ANQGSEA. This CDR3 spans 13 amino acids. The CDR3 nucleotides read TGCAGCGCCAAGCTCGGGGAGGCCACTGAAGCTTTCTTT. Residues: CSAKLGEATEAFF.

This chain links TRBV5-1 with TRBJ1-2; D gene uncertain. The CDR3 is 12 residues long. Germline V lookup: CDR1 SGHRS, CDR2 YFSETQ. Trimming cost V 4 bases and J 7 bases, with 11 bases left between them. The CDR3 is CASSLALGGYTF. CDR3 DNA sequence: TGCGCCAGCAGCCTAGCGCTGGGTGGCTACACCTTC.

This clonotype was recorded at least ten times. For the CDR3, the DNA is TGTGCCAGCAGCTTGGATTGGCGGGGGCCTTACAATGAGCAGTTCTTC. It encodes CASSLDWRGPYNEQFF. The chain links TRBV5-4 to TRBJ2-1; a weak D match, TRBD2 (7 bases). V was clipped by 0 bases and J by 4 bases, with 14 bases between them. The CDR3 loop spans 16 amino acids. In germline, CDR1 is SGHNT, CDR2 YYREEE (reference sequence).

In this sample, this clonotype turned up many times. The chain employs TRBV7-6 and TRBJ2-5; a possible D gene is TRBD1 (5 bases). Per the germline V gene, CDR1 is SGHVS and CDR2 is FNYEAQ. The CDR3 extends over 11 amino acids. Trimming removed 2 bases at V and 13 bases at J, with 11 bases between. The CDR3 nucleotides read TGTGCCAGCAGCTTACAGGGTAGTACGTACTTC. The encoded protein is CASSLQGSTYF.

CDR3 loop: CASRQGETQYF. The CDR3 nucleotides read TGTGCCAGTAGACAGGGAGAGACCCAGTACTTC. The chain carries TRBV21-1 and TRBJ2-5; the table names TRBD1, a call not compared with the DNA. TRBV21-1 is reported as a pseudogene. The CDR3 loop spans 11 amino acids.

This clonotype came up a few times. The chain employs TRBV9 and TRBJ2-2; no clear D. CDR3 size: 11 residues. V shed 7 bases and J shed 6 bases, with 7 bases lying between them. Germline CDR1 reads SGDLS; CDR2 reads YYNGEE. The CDR3 loop is CASFEPGELFF. The CDR3 coding sequence is TGTGCCAGCTTCGAACCCGGGGAGCTGTTTTTT.

The V gene is TRBV11-3, the J gene TRBJ2-7; tentative D call: TRBD1 (6 bases). V was shortened by 5 bases and J by 4 bases, with 15 bases between the two germline ends. CDR1 is SGHNT, CDR2 YENEEA, per germline. The CDR3 runs to 14 residues. The DNA of the CDR3 is TGTGCCAGCAGCGGACGGACAGCTTCGTACGAGCAGTACTTC. It encodes CASSGRTASYEQYF.

The chain links TRBV7-9 to TRBJ2-3; no reliable D call. V was pared by 5 bases and J by 1 base, with 13 bases between. The CDR3 is 15 residues long. Germline CDR1 is SEHNR and CDR2 is FQNEAQ (reference sequence). In nucleotides, the CDR3 is TGTGCCAGCAGCCTTTATGTCCGCCGCACAGATACGCAGTATTTT. It codes for CASSLYVRRTDTQYF.

This clonotype was observed a handful of times. The chain uses TRBV3-1 and TRBJ2-7; 8 nucleotides agree with TRBD1. Germline lookup yields CDR1 LGHDT and CDR2 YNNKEL (reference sequence). This CDR3 has 15 residues. V lost 5 bases, J lost 3 bases, and 9 bases stayed unmatched. The CDR3 DNA is TGTGCCAGCAGCGTGGACAGGGTTCCCCTCTACGAGCAGTACTTC. The encoded protein is CASSVDRVPLYEQYF.

The gene calls are TRBV5-1 and TRBJ1-4; 9 bases are a match to TRBD1. Germline lookup yields CDR1 SGHRS and CDR2 YFSETQ. The CDR3 loop spans 15 amino acids. V gave up 4 bases and J gave up 6 bases; unmatched junction bases: 7. CDR3 nucleotide sequence: TGCGCCAGCAGCCCGGTACAGGGGGCCCATGAAAAACTGTTTTTT. It translates to CASSPVQGAHEKLFF.

The chain has TRBV19 and TRBJ2-3; 9 nucleotides match TRBD1. The CDR3 loop spans 15 amino acids. Per germline, CDR1 LNHDA and CDR2 SQIVND (reference sequence). V trimming: 5 bases; J trimming: 4 bases; junction bases outside the gene matches: 7. The CDR3 DNA reads as TGTGCCAGTAGTGTCGGACAGGGGAGGCCAGATACGCAGTATTTT. Its translation: CASSVGQGRPDTQYF.

This clonotype was found a few times. The chain is built from TRBV29-1 and TRBJ2-1; 7 positions match TRBD1. The V segment lost 6 bases and the J segment 4 bases; nucleotides outside the gene matches: 6. This CDR3 spans 13 amino acids. Germline values: CDR1 SQVTM, CDR2 ANQGSEA. CDR3 sequence reads: CSVRRTGYNEQFF. In DNA form, the CDR3 reads TGCAGCGTCCGCCGGACAGGTTACAATGAGCAGTTCTTC.

In this sample, this clonotype turned up a few times. The gene calls are TRBV20-1 and TRBJ2-5; weak D call: TRBD2 (5 bases). Germline CDR1 and CDR2: DFQATT and SNEGSKA (reference sequence). The CDR3 loop spans 13 amino acids. With 6 bases removed from V and 4 bases from J, the gap between germline ends came to 15 bases. The CDR3 loop reads CSATRSGSETQYF. The DNA of the CDR3 is TGCAGTGCGACGCGGTCGGGGTCAGAGACCCAGTACTTC.

This clonotype was seen repeatedly, ten times or more. The chain uses TRBV19 and TRBJ2-1; D may be TRBD2 (6 bases). The CDR3 length is 20 residues. Germline lookup yields CDR1 LNHDA and CDR2 SQIVND (reference sequence). V lost 0 bases, J lost 2 bases, and 23 bases lay in between. CDR3 sequence (DNA): TGTGCCAGTAGTATAGATCTATTTCGGGCCGGTGGGAGGCCCTACAATGAGCAGTTCTTC. It translates to CASSIDLFRAGGRPYNEQFF.

The genes are TRBV5-4 and TRBJ2-3, with 12 bases fitting TRBD2. V gave up 0 bases and J gave up 2 bases; unmatched junction bases: 7. In germline, CDR1 is SGHNT, CDR2 YYREEE (reference sequence). The CDR3 spans 18 residues. CDR3 in amino acids: CASSLADLAGGFTDTQYF. The CDR3, as DNA: TGTGCCAGCAGCTTGGCCGATCTAGCGGGAGGGTTCACAGATACGCAGTATTTT.

The chain carries TRBV9 and TRBJ1-6; D is unclear. This CDR3 region has 14 residues. Looked up from germline, CDR1 is SGDLS and CDR2 is YYNGEE. V was pared by 3 bases and J by 8 bases, with 12 bases between. Written as DNA, the CDR3 is TGTGCCAGCAGCGAAGACGGCAGTTATTCACCCCTCCACTTT. This sequence encodes CASSEDGSYSPLHF.

This clonotype was seen many times. This chain connects TRBV10-3 to TRBJ2-7, with D possibly matching TRBD1 (6 bases). The germline CDR1 and CDR2 sequences are ENHRY and SYGVKD. There are 13 residues in the CDR3. Between the trimmed V and J ends, which lost 3 bases and 5 bases, there was a span of 11 bases. CDR3 coding DNA: TGTGCCATCAGTGATCTGGGGACAAACGAGCAGTACTTC. Its protein product is CAISDLGTNEQYF.

V gene TRBV10-3 combines with J gene TRBJ2-1; 8 positions match TRBD1. The germline CDR1 and CDR2 sequences are ENHRY and SYGVKD. The CDR3 covers 15 residues. Trimming cost V 3 bases and J 6 bases; bases outside gene matches: 7. For the CDR3, the DNA is TGTGCCATCAGTGATGGACAGGGAATAGGCAATGAGCAGTTCTTC. It specifies CAISDGQGIGNEQFF.

The table lists this clonotype with a few counts. The chain couples TRBV2 to TRBJ1-3, with TRBD1 matching 7 bases. The V gene's germline CDR1 is SNHLY and CDR2 FYNNEI. J was trimmed by 4 bases and V by 2 bases; bases with no gene match: 5. This CDR3 spans 15 amino acids. The CDR3 sequence: CASSEMAGGGNTIYF. Written as DNA, the CDR3 is TGTGCCAGCAGTGAAATGGCAGGGGGAGGAAACACCATATATTTT.

This clonotype was counted only a few times. The chain is built from TRBV18 and TRBJ2-3, with TRBD1 matching 10 bases. CDR1 is KGHSH, CDR2 LQKENI, per germline. There are 16 residues in the CDR3. The V segment lost 6 bases and the J segment 1 base; nucleotides outside the gene matches: 7. CDR3 protein: CASSPSGTGGTDTQYF. The CDR3 DNA reads TGTGCCAGCTCCCCGTCCGGGACAGGGGGCACAGATACGCAGTATTTT.

This clonotype was recorded many times. V gene TRBV7-2 combines with J gene TRBJ2-7, with D possibly called TRBD1 or TRBD2 (6 bases each). CDR1 and CDR2 (germline): SGHTA, FQGNSA. The CDR3 is 13 residues long. Between the trimmed V and J ends, which lost 5 bases and 2 bases, there was a span of 10 bases. CDR3 in amino acids: CASSRRGAYEQYF. The CDR3 DNA is TGTGCCAGCAGCCGTAGGGGGGCCTACGAGCAGTACTTC.

The CDR3 loop reads CASSSYRADSPLHF. The CDR3 coding sequence is TGTGCCAGCAGCTCTTACAGGGCAGATTCACCCCTCCACTTT. The chain carries TRBV12-3 or TRBV12-4 and TRBJ1-6; perhaps TRBD1 as D (6 bases). The V gene lost 6 bases and the J gene lost 8 bases, with 14 bases spanning the gap. CDR3 size: 14 residues.

This clonotype has only a few counts. CDR3 coding DNA: TGCGCCAGCAGCTCCACGGGACAGAACCGTGGCTACACCTTC. Protein product: CASSSTGQNRGYTF. The gene calls are TRBV5-1 and TRBJ1-2; 7 positions match TRBD1. This CDR3 region has 14 residues. CDR1 and CDR2 from the germline V gene are SGHRS and YFSETQ. The V gene end was trimmed by 3 bases and the J gene end by 7 bases; junction bases not matched to a gene: 9.